Included here is one TCR beta chain sequence, with context. Its specific antigen is unknown. One base away there is no much larger clone; base qualities are not given. TCRbeta CDR3 regions were amplified from genomic DNA using the immunoSEQ Assay, a bias-controlled multiplex PCR. Per the source publication's procedure: Within the assay, amplification of reference gene primers was used to estimate how many nucleated cells each sample contained. Sequence reads were collapsed and filtered to measure the absolute abundance of every unique TCRbeta CDR3 rearrangement. For each sample, productive Simpson clonality was calculated by taking the square root of Simpson's diversity index across productive rearrangements. In TCRdb, the immuneACCESS table is reduced to in-frame sequences with V and J assigned. These tables do not hold every clone; where another copy was compared, an unresolved V gene accounts for under half, and the others remain unexplained. Clonal size and the V and J genes are those of that table, whereas D and trimming came from the DNA. A total of some 300,000 clones appear in this sample, around 91% of them only once. Jointly, the top ten make up about 1% of the sample.

In Seattle, one collaborating source enrolled patients while the infection was active and tracked those patients longitudinally over the course of disease. Collaborating institutions collected whole blood in K2EDTA tubes following their own protocols. For TCRbeta analysis, collaborators shipped samples in one of three forms: frozen whole blood, isolated PBMCs, or DNA extracted from either of those sample types. The CDR3 numbers 17 residues from cysteine through phenylalanine. Just CDR3 DNA is preserved here, 51 bases in frame from base 1. Trimming at the junction amounts to 2 bases on V and 5 bases on J, and the germline ends lie 21 bases apart. CDR1 is given as MDHEN and CDR2 as SYDVKM, both from the germline V gene. The data were obtained in a study of blood T cell repertoires in COVID-19 (dated by TCRdb to between 2020 and 2021). About the study as a whole: The collaborator samples originated in the United States, Italy and Spain and spanned the acute and convalescent phases of COVID-19. Subjects who had been exposed to COVID-19, were actively infected with it, or had recovered from it provided the deeply sampled blood TCRbeta repertoires that made up the dataset. Where available, HLA class I and class II types were taken from metadata supplied by the sample provider and were not determined by assay-based typing. A de-identified subject ID, COVID-19 status, age in years and sex were almost always included in the sample metadata. Samples were obtained from the ongoing ImmuneRACE study (first 160 participants) and from 1,254 subjects provided by 6 global collaborators. A freely available public database, intended as a resource for researchers studying the immune response to SARS-CoV-2, is where the repertoires were released. The material from the prospective study consisted of cDNA or gDNA derived from T cells, B-cell-depleted T cells, or PBMCs. On the study overall, not on this receptor specifically: The amount of clinical and demographic metadata varied by source and participant and was provided uncurated.

In this chain, TRBV28 is recombined with TRBJ1-1, with no confidently assigned D gene. This receptor was obtained from a woman aged 40 to 50 with COVID-19, enrolled during active disease. The specimen was peripheral blood. The nucleotides read TGTGCCAGCAGTTTAATCCTCGGTATAGGGCGGGGTACTGAAGCTTTCTTT. This sequence encodes CASSLILGIGRGTEAFF.